The 3 T cell receptor beta chains below all came from one sample that was sequenced in a study of regulatory T cells in long-lasting Graves disease. Construction of the TCR beta libraries employed iRepertoire HTBI primers in conjunction with Arm-PCR of CDR3 regions. MiXCR, applied by TCRdb to the multiplex PCR reads, yields one record per CDR3 protein. The sample holds under 500,000 distinct CDR3 sequences; 20% are singletons and the top ten take roughly 20%. The time point: persistent/refractory GD, antithyroid drugs over 5 years with positive TRAb. Making the TCR library involved RNA that had been extracted from PBMCs. Sequenced material: peripheral blood mononuclear cells (PBMCs), taken when the disease was refractory, from a patient treated with antithyroid drugs. These receptors were obtained from a female donor with Graves disease.

The chain couples TRBV5-1 to TRBJ2-5; tentative D call: TRBD2 (5 bases). Trimming removed 0 bases from V and 1 base from J, with 13 bases in between. This CDR3 has 16 amino acids. From germline, CDR1 is SGHRS and CDR2 YFSETQ. In DNA, the CDR3 is TGCGCCAGCAGCTTGGTGGCCGTGGGAGCCCAAGAGACCCAGTACTTC. The encoded protein is CASSLVAVGAQETQYF.

Worth noting for this clonotype: This may come from a read error, since a much larger clone is one base off. The chain couples TRBV20-1 to TRBJ2-5; D uncertain. CDR3 length: 11 residues. Germline V gene lookup returns CDR1 DFQATT and CDR2 SNEGSKA (reference sequence). CDR3 amino acids: CSARDAPGQCF. The CDR3, as DNA: TGCAGTGCTAGAGATGCCCCAGGCCAGTGCTTC.

Concerning this clonotype itself: Just one base apart from a much larger clone, this may be a read error. This chain links TRBV5-6 with TRBJ2-3; D perhaps matches TRBD2 (6 bases). With the DNA end fitting TRBJ2-5 better, the J assignment may be wrong. The germline CDR1 and CDR2 sequences are SGHDT and YYEEEE. The CDR3 covers 15 residues. In nucleotides, the CDR3 is TGTGCCAGCAGCCCCTCCCCGCTAGCGTGGGAGACCCAGTACTTC. Its protein is CASSPSPLAWETQYF.